One sample yielded the 11 T cell receptor beta chains listed below, sequenced in a study of blood T cell repertoires in COVID-19. Profiled with immunoSEQ multiplex PCR; TCRdb holds only in-frame clones, not every one. Of about 100,000 clones listed, more than 70% are singletons. The sequenced sample consisted of peripheral blood. Receptors originate from a man in his 70s with acute or convalescent COVID-19.

The chain has TRBV7-2 and TRBJ1-6; 8 bases map to TRBD1. V gave up 3 bases and J gave up 6 bases; unmatched junction bases: 4. This CDR3 has 15 residues. Germline CDR1 and CDR2: SGHTA and FQGNSA. The CDR3 coding sequence is TGTGCCAGCAGCTTCGGGACAGGTCCTAATTCACCCCTCCACTTT. Its protein product is CASSFGTGPNSPLHF.

The V gene is TRBV5-4, the J gene TRBJ1-2; D is undetermined. Germline V gene sequence: CDR1 SGHNT, CDR2 YYREEE (reference sequence). V was cut by 0 bases and J by 4 bases, with 4 bases left in between. The CDR3 has 12 residues. DNA of the CDR3: TGTGCCAGCAGCTTGGACAGCTATGGCTACACCTTC. Translated: CASSLDSYGYTF.

The rearrangement uses TRBV18 and TRBJ1-1; 8 bases are shared with TRBD1. The CDR3 covers 13 residues. Unmatched junction bases numbered 2, after V lost 7 bases and J lost 1 base. The germline gives CDR1 KGHSH, CDR2 LQKENI. DNA for the CDR3: TGTGCCAGCTTAGGACAGGGGAACACTGAAGCTTTCTTT. Encoded protein: CASLGQGNTEAFF.

The chain is built from TRBV15 and TRBJ1-2; D uncertain. With 2 bases removed from V and 4 bases from J, the gap between germline ends came to 11 bases. Germline CDR1 LNHNV, CDR2 YYDKDF (reference sequence). The CDR3 runs 14 residues. The CDR3 region has the DNA TGTGCCACCAGCAGATCCGGAGAGGGCTATGGCTACACCTTC. This encodes CATSRSGEGYGYTF.

The chain employs TRBV19 and TRBJ1-1; TRBD1 aligns across 9 bases. Germline values: CDR1 LNHDA, CDR2 SQIVND (reference sequence). The CDR3 is made up of 15 amino acids. V dropped 5 bases and J dropped 5; count of bases not matched to a gene: 9. CDR3 amino acids: CASSPGQGKGTEAFF. In nucleotides, the CDR3 is TGTGCCAGTAGTCCGGGACAGGGAAAGGGGACTGAAGCTTTCTTT.

The chain carries TRBV7-9 and TRBJ2-7, with 9 nucleotides matching TRBD1. The CDR3 runs 15 residues. Per the germline V gene, CDR1 is SEHNR and CDR2 is FQNEAQ (reference sequence). J lost 4 bases, V lost 3 bases, and 7 bases had no gene match. CDR3 sequence: CASSFTTGGLYEQYF. CDR3 coding DNA: TGTGCCAGCAGCTTTACTACAGGGGGCTTGTACGAGCAGTACTTC. The whole variable domain, filled in from reference TRBV7-9 and TRBJ2-7, reads DTGVSQNPRHKITKRGQNVTFRCDPISEHNRLYWYRQTLGQGPEFLTYFQNEAQLEKSRLLSDRFSAERPKGSFSTLEIQRTEQGDSAMYLCASSFTTGGLYEQYFGPGTRLTVT.

In this sample, this clone turned up once. The rearrangement links TRBV15 to TRBJ2-5; 7 bases are a match to TRBD2. The CDR3 is 13 amino acids. Trimming took 1 base from V and 5 from J; bases not matched to a gene: 1. Germline V gene sequence: CDR1 LNHNV, CDR2 YYDKDF (reference sequence). The DNA of the CDR3 is TGTGCCACCAGCAGAGGTAGCGGGGAGACCCAGTACTTC. This sequence encodes CATSRGSGETQYF.

The V and J genes are TRBV6-6 and TRBJ1-4; 9 bases align to TRBD1. V was pared by 9 bases and J by 5 bases, with 4 bases of the junction left unmatched. Germline assignment: CDR1 MNHNY and CDR2 SVGAGI (reference sequence). The CDR3 totals 13 residues. CDR3 residues: CASRGTGNEKLFF. The CDR3 bases are TGTGCCAGTAGAGGGACAGGGAATGAAAAACTGTTTTTT.

The J gene is TRBJ2-3, the V gene TRBV7-3; D is unresolved. This CDR3 has 13 amino acids. Germline V lookup: CDR1 SGHTA, CDR2 FQGTGA. The V end lost 6 bases, the J end lost 7 bases, and 14 bases lay between the germline ends. The CDR3 loop is CASSYDSQNTQYF. The CDR3 region has the DNA TGTGCCAGCAGTTATGATTCGCAGAATACGCAGTATTTT.

J is TRBJ2-1 and V is TRBV3-1 (or the pseudogene TRBV3-2), with unresolved D. Germline assignment: CDR1 LGHDT and CDR2 YNNKEL (reference sequence). The CDR3 totals 12 residues. Trimming shortened V by 2 bases and J by 10 bases, and 9 bases separated the two germline ends. CDR3 amino acids: CASSQMSREQFF. Written as DNA, the CDR3 is TGTGCCAGCAGCCAAATGTCCCGGGAGCAGTTCTTC.

The chain joins TRBV5-5 to TRBJ1-2; 9 bases match TRBD1. Unmatched junction bases numbered 8, after V lost 0 bases and J lost 8 bases. Germline V gene lookup returns CDR1 SGHKS and CDR2 YYEKEE (reference sequence). CDR3 length equals 15 residues. CDR3 in amino acids: CASSLGPGTGNGYTF. The CDR3 nucleotides read TGTGCCAGCAGCTTGGGGCCCGGGACAGGGAACGGCTACACCTTC.